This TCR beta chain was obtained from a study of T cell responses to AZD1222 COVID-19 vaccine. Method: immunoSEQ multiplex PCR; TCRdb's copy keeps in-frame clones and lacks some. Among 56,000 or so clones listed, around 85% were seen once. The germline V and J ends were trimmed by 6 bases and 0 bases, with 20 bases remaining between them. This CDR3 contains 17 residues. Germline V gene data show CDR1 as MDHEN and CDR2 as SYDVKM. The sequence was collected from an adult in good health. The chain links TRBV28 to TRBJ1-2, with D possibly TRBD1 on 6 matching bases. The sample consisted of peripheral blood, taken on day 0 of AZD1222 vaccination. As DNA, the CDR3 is TGTGCCAGCAGCGATACAGGGCGAACGATTCCTAACTATGGCTACACCTTC. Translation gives CASSDTGRTIPNYGYTF.